The clone carrying this T cell receptor beta chain was detected only a few times. The antigen is undetermined. This entry comes from a study of T cells after yellow fever vaccination. Study at large: With SMART-Seq v4 Ultra Low Input, the fractions containing low cell numbers were prepared. Study observations and caveats: A large majority of primary-vaccination clones showed up again after the booster (just under 97% CD4, approximately 90% CD8).

The CDR3 totals 19 residues. Germline V gene lookup returns CDR1 LNHDA and CDR2 SQIVND (reference sequence). V lost 4 bases to trimming and J lost 2 bases, with 26 bases between them. TCRdb used MiXCR to reprocess the 5' RACE reads, holding one entry per CDR3 protein. The table records 100,000 to 150,000 distinct CDR3 sequences, under 9% of them present only once. The J gene is TRBJ1-1, the V gene TRBV19; tentative D call: TRBD1 (5 bases). Here the sequenced sample was CD8+ T cells sorted from PBMCs, taken on the day of the yellow fever booster vaccination. This TCR derives from a man between 18 and 35 years old who received the YFV17D yellow fever vaccine. CDR3 amino acids: CASSTRAPRDSFFNTEAFF. CDR3 DNA: TGTGCCAGTAGTACTCGAGCTCCCCGTGACAGCTTCTTTAACACTGAAGCTTTCTTT.